One and the same sample provided the 8 T cell receptor beta chains below, sequenced in a study of T cells in Graves' hyperthyroidism and ophthalmopathy. RNA transcripts served as the template for amplifying TCR beta CDR3 regions. When the TCR CDR3 underwent first-round RT-PCR, the HTBI primer set was used. A single record per CDR3 protein comes from TCRdb applying MiXCR to the multiplex PCR reads. The sample has 250,000 to 300,000 distinct CDR3 sequences, about an eighth seen once. Sequenced: blood. The receptor set was obtained from a woman aged 40 to 55 with Graves' hyperthyroidism.

This clonotype was detected ten times or more. The gene calls are TRBV7-2 and TRBJ1-2; D possibly corresponds to TRBD1 (6 bases). Trimming took off 2 bases at V and 4 bases at J, with 14 bases between the two ends. Germline loops: CDR1 SGHTA, CDR2 FQGNSA. The CDR3 totals 15 residues. CDR3 sequence: CASSLKAGQTYGYTF. The CDR3 DNA reads TGTGCCAGCAGCTTAAAAGCAGGACAGACCTATGGCTACACCTTC.

This clonotype was seen a handful of times. V is TRBV19 and J is TRBJ2-2; 8 bases line up with TRBD1. The germline CDR1 and CDR2 sequences are LNHDA and SQIVND (reference sequence). CDR3 length: 14 residues. Germline trimming cut 3 bases from V and 6 bases from J; bases unmatched to any gene: 3. This chain's CDR3 is CASSIRDRPGELFF. The CDR3 DNA is TGTGCCAGTAGTATCCGGGACAGGCCCGGGGAGCTGTTTTTT.

This chain connects TRBV5-8 to TRBJ2-6; D not certain. The CDR3 is made up of 16 amino acids. V was pared by 0 bases and J by 0 bases, with 7 bases between. In germline, CDR1 is SGHTS, CDR2 YDEGEE. CDR3 nucleotides: TGTGCCAGCAGCTTGGAGGTTTTCTCTGGGGCCAACGTCCTGACTTTC. Translating gives CASSLEVFSGANVLTF.

This clonotype was recorded at least ten times. The CDR3 DNA is TGTGCCTCCGATAACCCCCAGAAGGATCAGCCCCAGCATTTT. It translates to CASDNPQKDQPQHF. The chain uses TRBV19 and TRBJ1-5; D unresolved. The V and J ends lost 11 bases and 5 bases respectively, with 19 bases between them. The CDR3 sequence is 14 residues long. Germline values: CDR1 LNHDA, CDR2 SQIVND (reference sequence).

This clonotype was seen ten or more times. The chain links TRBV7-9 to TRBJ1-1; 9 positions agree with TRBD1. V shed 5 bases, J shed 3 bases, and the junction held 7 bases outside the gene matches. CDR1 is SEHNR, CDR2 FQNEAQ, per germline (reference sequence). CDR3 length equals 15 residues. CDR3 region: CASSQYRGPDTEAFF. In DNA, the CDR3 is TGTGCCAGCAGCCAATACAGGGGGCCGGACACTGAAGCTTTCTTT.

The sample holds many counts of this clonotype. The V gene is TRBV12-3 or TRBV12-4, the J gene TRBJ1-5, with D possibly TRBD1 on 5 matching bases. The V end lost 7 bases, the J end lost 3 bases, and 10 bases lay between the germline ends. The CDR3 has 13 residues. CDR3 in DNA: TGTGCCAGCACCCTTGGGGCCAATCAGCCCCAGCATTTT. Translating gives CASTLGANQPQHF.

This clonotype was recorded at least ten times. The CDR3, as DNA: TGTGCCAGCAGCACCTCCTCTGGAAACACCATATATTTT. Its protein is CASSTSSGNTIYF. This sequence joins TRBV12-3 or TRBV12-4 and TRBJ1-3; no definite D call. The CDR3 contains 13 residues. Trimming removed 6 bases from V and 0 bases from J, with 6 bases in between.

The sample holds a few counts of this clonotype. V gene TRBV3-1 combines with J gene TRBJ2-2; 8 bases agree with TRBD2. There are 19 residues in the CDR3. Trimming cost V 4 bases and J 2 bases; bases outside gene matches: 15. The germline V gene encodes CDR1 LGHDT and CDR2 YNNKEL (reference sequence). CDR3 residues: CASSPGPLAGDLNTGELFF. The CDR3 coding sequence is TGTGCCAGCAGCCCCGGCCCCCTAGCGGGCGATTTAAACACCGGGGAGCTGTTTTTT.